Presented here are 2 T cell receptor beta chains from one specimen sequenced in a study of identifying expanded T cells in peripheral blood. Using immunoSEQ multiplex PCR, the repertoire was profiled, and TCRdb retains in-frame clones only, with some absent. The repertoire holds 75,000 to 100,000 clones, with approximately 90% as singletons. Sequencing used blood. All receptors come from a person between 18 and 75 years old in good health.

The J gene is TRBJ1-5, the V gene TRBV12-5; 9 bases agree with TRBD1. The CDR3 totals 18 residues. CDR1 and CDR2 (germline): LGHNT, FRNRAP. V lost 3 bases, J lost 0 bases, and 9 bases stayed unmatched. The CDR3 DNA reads TGTGCTAGTGGTTTTGGTGGGACAGGGTTAAATAGCAATCAGCCCCAGCATTTT. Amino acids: CASGFGGTGLNSNQPQHF. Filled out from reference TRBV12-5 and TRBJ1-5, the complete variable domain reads DARVTQTPRHKVTEMGQEVTMRCQPILGHNTVFWYRQTMMQGLELLAYFRNRAPLDDSGMPKDRFSAEMPDATLATLKIQPSEPRDSAVYFCASGFGGTGLNSNQPQHFGDGTRLSIL.

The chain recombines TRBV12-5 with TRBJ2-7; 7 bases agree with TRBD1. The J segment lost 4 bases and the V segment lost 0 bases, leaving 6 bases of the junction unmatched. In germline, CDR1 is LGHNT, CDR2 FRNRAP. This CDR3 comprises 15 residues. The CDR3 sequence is CASGLVAGTVYEQYF. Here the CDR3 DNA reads TGTGCTAGTGGTTTGGTAGCCGGGACAGTGTACGAGCAGTACTTC.